This T cell receptor beta chain was identified during a study of vaccination effects on CD4 cells after COVID-19. Study results and limitations: In the late period after vaccination, infection- and vaccine-induced clones contracted markedly. The study had few convalescent patients and no early post-infection timepoints.

Sequencing in the ViraFEST assay came after antigen-specific CD4+ T cells had been expanded with viral peptide pools, which were used to stimulate PBMC. On day 10 of culture, CD4+ T cells were separated out. According to the study, vaccine recipients showed no prior SARS-CoV-2 infection and negative nucleocapsid antibodies. Wells of around 2 million PBMC each were grown with 10 IU/ml IL-2 and approximately 10 ug/ml peptides. A half-medium replacement with IL-2 medium was carried out on days 3 and 7. Repertoires were generated with immunoSEQ multiplex PCR, while TCRdb's copy carries only in-frame clones and drops some. The sample shows around 63,000 clones, about 80% of them seen only once. Germline-derived CDR1 and CDR2 are KGHDR and SFDVKD. The CDR3 is 16 amino acids. Trimming shortened V by 4 bases and J by 3 bases, and 15 bases separated the two germline ends. Concerning this clone: Antigen specificity is unknown.

Sequencing was performed on CD4+ T cells from PBMCs cultured with HCoV-OC43 spike peptides, taken before COVID-19 vaccination. Regarding subset: HCoV-OC43 spike overlapping peptide pool stimulation. J is TRBJ2-1 and V is TRBV24-1; D possibly corresponds to TRBD1 (6 bases). The receptor's source is a human donor who received a COVID-19 vaccine. CDR3 loop: CATSEHRDFGYNEQFF. CDR3 sequence (DNA): TGTGCCACCAGTGAACACAGGGATTTTGGCTACAATGAGCAGTTCTTC.